This is a list of T cell receptor beta chains from one sample in a study of CD8+ T cells in alopecia areata. Sequenced by immunoSEQ multiplex PCR; TCRdb stores in-frame clones only, minus some. The sample holds about 140,000 clones, roughly half seen once. The sample in question was CD4+ T cells sorted from blood, obtained at week 0. Every receptor here comes from a human donor with alopecia areata. Both conserved end residues are trimmed from each CDR3. Each record gives: CDR3 protein, V gene.

CDR3 protein: ASSQDRGTDTQY; V gene: TRBV6-5
CDR3 protein: AWSSSEQY; V gene: TRBV30
CDR3 protein: ASSYHRGSGGELF; V gene: TRBV6-5
CDR3 protein: AWSRGSNQPQH; V gene: TRBV30
CDR3 protein: ASSSRGEGTGELF; V gene: TRBV19
CDR3 protein: ASSLRDSSYEQY; V gene: TRBV7-8
CDR3 protein: ASSAGRDPWSETQY; V gene: TRBV5-1
CDR3 protein: AWRARGAADTQY; V gene: TRBV30
CDR3 protein: ASSLVGQGTEAF; V gene: TRBV7-2
CDR3 protein: SVDAYRPLGNEQF; V gene: TRBV29-1
CDR3 protein: ASESSSGSYEQY; V gene: TRBV28
CDR3 protein: SVKVLQETQY; V gene: TRBV29-1
CDR3 protein: SARTGGETQY; V gene: TRBV29-1
CDR3 protein: ASTHTGTDQETQY; V gene: TRBV21-1
CDR3 protein: SVAEDRGRISGYT; V gene: TRBV29-1
CDR3 protein: SVGDRPAYEQY; V gene: TRBV29-1
CDR3 protein: ASSLRQGAFEAF; V gene: TRBV7-9
CDR3 protein: AYEGPLGYGYT; V gene: TRBV30
CDR3 protein: ASSPEPFMNTEAF; V gene: TRBV6-1
CDR3 protein: ASSATGGRNEQF; V gene: TRBV25-1
CDR3 protein: ASSSSGLRGEQY; V gene: TRBV7-8
CDR3 protein: ASSQVGVEGADIQY; V gene: TRBV4-2